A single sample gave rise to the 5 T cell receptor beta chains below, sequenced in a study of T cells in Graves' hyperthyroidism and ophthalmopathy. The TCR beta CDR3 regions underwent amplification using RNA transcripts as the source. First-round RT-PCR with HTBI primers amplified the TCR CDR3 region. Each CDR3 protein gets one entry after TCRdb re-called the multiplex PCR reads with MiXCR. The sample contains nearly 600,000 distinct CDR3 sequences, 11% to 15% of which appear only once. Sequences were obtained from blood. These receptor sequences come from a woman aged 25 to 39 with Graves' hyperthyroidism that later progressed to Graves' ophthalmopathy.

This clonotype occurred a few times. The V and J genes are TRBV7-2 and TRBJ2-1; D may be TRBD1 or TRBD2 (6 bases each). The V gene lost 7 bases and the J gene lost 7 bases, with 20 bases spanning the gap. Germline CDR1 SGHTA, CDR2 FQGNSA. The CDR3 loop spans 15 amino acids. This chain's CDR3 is CASTTGRQTSNEQFF. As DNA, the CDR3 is TGTGCCAGCACCACAGGGAGGCAGACTTCTAATGAGCAGTTCTTC.

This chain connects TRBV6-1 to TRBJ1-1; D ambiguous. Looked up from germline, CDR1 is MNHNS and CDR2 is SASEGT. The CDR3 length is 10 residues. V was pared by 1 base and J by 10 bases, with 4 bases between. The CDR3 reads CASSEERAFF. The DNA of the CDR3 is TGTGCCAGCAGTGAAGAGCGAGCTTTCTTT.

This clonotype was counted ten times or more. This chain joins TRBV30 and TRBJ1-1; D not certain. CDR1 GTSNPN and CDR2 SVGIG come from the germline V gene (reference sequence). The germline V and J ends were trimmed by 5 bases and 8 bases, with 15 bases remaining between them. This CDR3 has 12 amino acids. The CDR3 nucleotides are TGTGCCTGGGCTGGTCCGTCTCAGGAAGCTTTCTTT. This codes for CAWAGPSQEAFF.

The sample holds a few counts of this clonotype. The CDR3 DNA is TGCAGCATAGGGGGGGTGAAGTCTGAAGCTTTCTTT. Translation gives CSIGGVKSEAFF. The V and J genes are TRBV29-1 and TRBJ1-1; possibly TRBD1 for D (6 bases). V was cut by 8 bases and J by 6 bases, with 16 bases left in between. CDR3 size: 12 residues. CDR1 and CDR2 from the germline V gene are SQVTM and ANQGSEA.

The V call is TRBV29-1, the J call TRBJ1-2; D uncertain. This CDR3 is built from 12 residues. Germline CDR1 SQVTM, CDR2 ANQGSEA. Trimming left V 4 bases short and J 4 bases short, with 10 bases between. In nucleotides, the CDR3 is TGCAGCGTTGGGGCTTTTGGCTATGGCTACACCTTC. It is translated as CSVGAFGYGYTF.